One TCR beta chain is described in this entry. Germline V CDR1 and CDR2: MNHEY, SMNVEV (reference sequence). The length of the CDR3 is 15 residues. With 5 bases removed from V and 6 bases from J, the gap between germline ends came to 16 bases. This specimen belongs to a study of identifying expanded T cells in peripheral blood. Libraries were prepared by immunoSEQ multiplex PCR; TCRdb keeps only in-frame clonotypes and omits some of them. The sample lists roughly 92,000 clones, 85% to 90% occurring once. This TCR derives from a person between 18 and 75 years old in good health. The rearrangement joins TRBV27 to TRBJ1-4, with a weak D call TRBD1 (5 bases). Sequenced sample: blood. The CDR3 DNA follows: TGTGCCAGCAGTCCCGGGGGACGGGGGTATGAAAAACTGTTTTTT. Residues: CASSPGGRGYEKLFF.